This T cell receptor (beta chain) was documented in a study of early T cells in non-severe SARS-CoV-2 infection. About the study: Bulk RNA taken from unsorted whole blood was sequenced, leaving chains unpaired.

MiXCR, applied by TCRdb to the 5' RACE reads, yields one record per CDR3 protein. Here the sample spans over 95,000 distinct CDR3 sequences, approximately 17% being singletons. V was clipped by 5 bases and J by 1 base; unmatched bases: 6. The length of the CDR3 is 16 residues. CDR1 SEHNR and CDR2 FQNEAQ come from the germline V gene (reference sequence). The table lists this clonotype with a few counts. This TCR came from an adult who was a healthcare worker with PCR-confirmed SARS-CoV-2 infection or an uninfected control (not recorded which). The source material was whole blood. This chain joins TRBV7-9 and TRBJ2-3, with 10 bases that match TRBD1. DNA of the CDR3: TGTGCCAGCAGCCCATGGACAGGGGGAGGCACAGATACGCAGTATTTT. Its protein is CASSPWTGGGTDTQYF. The full variable domain, completed using reference TRBV7-9 and TRBJ2-3, is DTGVSQNPRHKITKRGQNVTFRCDPISEHNRLYWYRQTLGQGPEFLTYFQNEAQLEKSRLLSDRFSAERPKGSFSTLEIQRTEQGDSAMYLCASSPWTGGGTDTQYFGPGTRLTVL.